This T cell receptor beta chain was identified in a study of shared clonotypes between healthy human individuals. Notes on the study in general: Four donors shared around 5.2% of their naive CD4 clonotypes. Relative to memory subsets, naive subsets generally showed larger estimated richness.

The material for each subset, its genomic DNA, was split evenly across several immunoSEQ plates. TCRdb's table, derived via immunoSEQ multiplex PCR, lists solely in-frame clones and lacks some. Of approximately 740,000 clones listed, approximately 79% were seen once; the top ten hold over 1.5%. The count of this clone is one. Its matching antigen is unknown. V lost 5 bases to trimming and J lost 1 base; unmatched junction nucleotides: 21. This CDR3 is built from 21 residues. The V gene's germline CDR1 is SGHVS and CDR2 FQNEAQ. The receptor was derived from a woman in her twenties or thirties in good health. The sequenced sample consisted of memory CD4+ T cells sorted from blood. Indicated subset: CD45RA-negative fraction. This chain connects TRBV7-8 to TRBJ2-7; 12 nucleotides align to TRBD1. CDR3 DNA: TGTGCCAGCAGCCCCCGACGGGGTTGGGACAGGGGGCGCCTGGGTTCCTACGAGCAGTACTTC. Translating gives CASSPRRGWDRGRLGSYEQYF.